These T cell receptor beta chains were read from a single sample in a study of control samples from healthy donors and cancer patients. Only in-frame clones appear in the TCRdb table, and some are missing; sequencing was by immunoSEQ multiplex PCR. The table has 70,000 to 85,000 clones, roughly nine tenths seen once. Source material: blood. Receptors originate from a man aged 50-60 years in good health. Both conserved end residues are part of each CDR3. A D gene is named only where the DNA matches it firmly. Part of the rows lack a size; the others show once, few, many or a class for expanded clones.

D gene	V gene	J gene	clone size	CDR3 DNA	CDR3 protein
-	TRBV5-1	TRBJ1-1	-	TGCGCCAGCAGCTTACTACAGGGAAGCACTGAAGCTTTCTTT	CASSLLQGSTEAFF
-	TRBV12-3/TRBV12-4	TRBJ2-7	-	TGTGCCAGCAGTTTAAACAATGAGCGCGAGCAGTACTTC	CASSLNNEREQYF
-	TRBV19	TRBJ1-5	-	TGTGCCAGTAGTCATGGTCGGGACCCCGGCCAAGGACAGCCCCAGCATTTT	CASSHGRDPGQGQPQHF
TRBD2	TRBV3-1/TRBV3-2	TRBJ2-1	-	TGTGCCAGCAGCCAAGACGGACTAGCGGGGCCCTACAATGAGCAGTTCTTC	CASSQDGLAGPYNEQFF
TRBD1	TRBV6-2/TRBV6-3	TRBJ1-5	-	TGTGCCAGCAGTTACTTAGGGGGCGCGGGCAATCAGCCCCAGCATTTT	CASSYLGGAGNQPQHF
TRBD1	TRBV3-1/TRBV3-2	TRBJ2-2	-	TGTGCCAGCAGCCAAGCTAGGACAGGGGGCGGGGAGCTGTTTTTT	CASSQARTGGGELFF
-	TRBV5-6	TRBJ1-6	-	TGTGCCAGCGGACGAGATAATTCACCCCTCCACTTT	CASGRDNSPLHF
-	TRBV12-3/TRBV12-4	TRBJ1-1	-	TGTGCCAGCAGTTCCATGAACACTGAAGCTTTCTTT	CASSSMNTEAFF
-	TRBV2	TRBJ2-2	-	TGTGCCAGCAGTGAAGCGGAAGGGACCGGGGAGCTGTTTTTT	CASSEAEGTGELFF
TRBD1	TRBV7-2	TRBJ1-1	-	TGTGCCAGCAGCTTAGAAGGGACAGGGGGCGCTGAAGCTTTCTTT	CASSLEGTGGAEAFF
-	TRBV6-1	TRBJ1-1	once	TGTGCCAGCAGTGAAAGTAGGCGGGAGGAAGCTTTCTTT	CASSESRREEAFF
-	TRBV20-1	TRBJ1-2	once	TGCAGTGCGGCGGAGATCTATGGCTACACCTTC	CSAAEIYGYTF
TRBD1	TRBV5-5	TRBJ1-1	once	TGTGCCAGCAGCCCAATTGCCGGGACAGGGATCGCTGAAGCTTTCTTT	CASSPIAGTGIAEAFF
-	TRBV5-1	TRBJ1-3	-	TGCGCCAGCAGCAGGGGAGACGCAACCTCTGGAAACACCATATATTTT	CASSRGDATSGNTIYF
-	TRBV7-2	TRBJ1-5	-	TGTGCCAGCAGCCCTAAGTACAATCAGCCCCAGCATTTT	CASSPKYNQPQHF
TRBD1	TRBV7-2	TRBJ1-4	-	TGTGCCAGCAGCTCCGCTGGACAGGGCGGTGAAAAACTGTTTTTT	CASSSAGQGGEKLFF
-	TRBV7-8	TRBJ1-2	-	TGTGCCAGCAGCCTCTCGGGGTACGGCTACACCTTC	CASSLSGYGYTF
-	TRBV24-1	TRBJ1-2	-	TGTGCCACCAGTGATTCAGGGTCAGTGAGGAGTGGCTACACCTTC	CATSDSGSVRSGYTF
TRBD2	TRBV2	TRBJ2-1	-	TGTGCCAGCAGTGGGATACTTGGCGGGGGGGTCCACAATGAGCAGTTCTTC	CASSGILGGGVHNEQFF
-	TRBV2	TRBJ2-7	-	TGTGCCAGCAATCCAAGCCAGGTGGGCGAGCAGTACTTC	CASNPSQVGEQYF
-	TRBV7-9	TRBJ2-2	-	TGTGCCAGCAGCTTACACAGGGCCGTCACCGGGGAGCTGTTTTTT	CASSLHRAVTGELFF
TRBD1	TRBV7-2	TRBJ1-2	-	TGTGCCAGCAGCTCCTCCCTTATCCTCGGACAGGGAACCTATGGCTACACCTTC	CASSSSLILGQGTYGYTF
-	TRBV27	TRBJ1-3	-	TGTGCCAGCAGTTCCACGAGGGTACCTGGAAACACCATATATTTT	CASSSTRVPGNTIYF
TRBD2	TRBV7-2	TRBJ2-3	-	TGTGCCAGCGCCCGGGGGGGCAATGGAGATACGCAGTATTTT	CASARGGNGDTQYF